The source of this T cell receptor beta chain is a study of blood T cell repertoires in COVID-19 (dated by TCRdb to 2020 to 2021). For the study in its entirety: Samples from collaborators originated in the United States, Italy and Spain and spanned both the acute and convalescent phases of COVID-19. The material from the prospective study consisted of cDNA or gDNA derived from T cells, B-cell-depleted T cells, or PBMCs. Deeply sampled blood TCRbeta repertoires from subjects exposed to, actively infected with, or recovered from COVID-19 were included in the dataset. The repertoires were released in a freely available public database meant as a resource for research on the immune response to SARS-CoV-2. Samples were obtained from the ongoing ImmuneRACE study (first 160 participants) and from 1,254 subjects provided by 6 global collaborators. Nearly every sample came with metadata listing a de-identified subject ID, COVID-19 status, age in years and sex. Where HLA class I and class II types were available, the types were taken from metadata supplied by the sample provider, not from assay-based typing. Overall study results and their limits: Clinical and demographic metadata were provided uncurated, with the amount varying by source and participant.

Each collaborating institution followed its own protocols to collect whole blood in K2EDTA tubes. For TCRbeta analysis, collaborators shipped samples in one of three forms: frozen whole blood, isolated PBMCs, or DNA extracted from either of those sample types. TCRbeta CDR3 regions were amplified from genomic DNA using the immunoSEQ Assay, a bias-controlled multiplex PCR. In the authors' own workflow: The number of nucleated cells in each sample was estimated from the amplification of reference gene primers within the assay. To quantify the absolute abundance of each unique TCRbeta CDR3 rearrangement, sequence reads were collapsed and filtered. For each sample, productive Simpson clonality was calculated as the square root of Simpson's diversity index across productive rearrangements. Not all clones reach the TCRdb copy of this immuneACCESS table, which keeps in-frame sequences only. Checked studies attribute under half of the gap to unresolved V genes and leave the rest unexplained. From that table come the V and J calls and clone size; the DNA was used to work out D and trimming. The sample contains some 250,000 clones, less than 90% of them found a single time. The ten top clones hold 4.2% of the sample.

About this clone itself: Its antigen has not been determined. Base qualities are not provided; no much larger clone lies one nucleotide away.

The CDR3 numbers 17 residues from cysteine through phenylalanine. Here the CDR3 DNA is all that survives: 51 bases in frame from base 1. CDR1 and CDR2, looked up from the germline V gene (reference sequence), are LNHDA and SQIVND. V drops 5 bases and J drops 0 bases, leaving 16 bases in between. The sequence is built from TRBV19 and TRBJ1-4; a weak D assignment points to TRBD1 (5 bases agree). The sample was peripheral blood. This receptor was identified in a man in his sixties with acute or convalescent COVID-19. The CDR3 reads CASSAPRGIATNEKLFF. The DNA is TGTGCCAGTAGTGCGCCAAGGGGCATTGCAACTAATGAAAAACTGTTTTTT. With the rest looked up from the reference TRBV19 and TRBJ1-4 genes rather than sequenced, the full variable domain is DGGITQSPKYLFRKEGQNVTLSCEQNLNHDAMYWYRQDPGQGLRLIYYSQIVNDFQKGDIAEGYSVSREKKESFPLTVTSAQKNPTAFYLCASSAPRGIATNEKLFFGSGTQLSVL.